What follows is one TCR beta chain and its context. Its cognate antigen has yet to be identified. No base-level quality is on record; no much larger clone is a single base apart. The source of the sample is a study of graft-versus-host responses after intestinal transplantation (dated by TCRdb to 2020 to 2023). Background on the whole study: The transplants that recipients received were multivisceral, liver-intestinal, or isolated intestinal. The cohort enrolled 20 to 30 intestinal transplant recipients including one retransplant, and 3 patients lacking pretransplant specimens were excluded. Instead of going to the commercial service, samples from a few later patients were sequenced in-house on an Illumina MiSeq and processed with MiXCR. After intestinal transplantation, graft-versus-host and host-versus-graft alloreactive T cell clones in the graft, circulation and bone marrow were tracked using bulk TCR-beta CDR3 sequencing. Anti-thymocyte globulin induction was given to all recipients, followed by maintenance tacrolimus and steroids for two to four years. Alloreactive clones were identified by sequencing pre-transplant mixed lymphocyte reaction products and comparing these products with unstimulated pre-transplant donor and recipient T cells. A peak of at least 4% donor T cells among recipient peripheral blood mononuclear cells was the definition used for donor T cell macrochimerism. The full study reports these points: GvH clones turned up in recipient bone marrow, with some appearing earlier in ileal mucosa or blood, a pattern consistent with an intestinal mucosal origin. High GvH to HvG T cell clonal ratios were observed in the allografts of patients with donor T cell macrochimerism. The conclusions were limited by the relatively low number and heterogeneity of the intestinal transplant patients. Early after transplant, peak levels of circulating GvH clones were associated with declines in HvG clones.

Libraries were made using the immunoSEQ multiplex PCR assay. For most patients, genomic DNA was isolated with the Qiagen DNeasy Blood and Tissue Kit and shipped frozen to Adaptive Biotechnologies for TCR sequencing. For most patients, high-throughput TCR-beta CDR3 sequencing of genomic DNA was performed by Adaptive Biotechnologies. On the study's bioinformatics: TCR sequencing data were retrieved from Adaptive's ImmunoSEQ software for roughly 20 patients, whereas a few other patients were processed with MiXCR and VDJtools. CD4 versus CD8 sorting errors were corrected by removing sequences found in both subsets at a frequency ratio below 5:1. CDR3 nucleotide sequences shared between donor and recipient were removed because their origin could not be assigned. Alloreactive clones required at least 2-fold expansion over unstimulated cells and minimum CFSE-low frequency of 0.002% (template counts) or 0.001% (read counts). Clones were considered mappable if detected in sequenced pre-transplant spleen, lymph node, or MLR CFSE-low populations of the donor or recipient. The cumulative frequency of alloreactive clones was calculated as a percentage of all sequences, weighted by copy number. In its TCRdb copy, this immuneACCESS table keeps in-frame sequences only and misses some clones. Where compared with another copy, unresolved V genes explain less than half of these, and the others have no known cause. The V and J calls and clone size were taken over from that table, and D and trimming were inferred from the DNA. Within this sample are around 90,000 clones, with approximately 94% of them counted one time only. The ten largest clones take up 0.15% to 0.2% of the sample.

In the paper's terms, the time point label means: cells obtained before transplantation from donor or recipient. CD3+CD4+ and CD3+CD8+ populations were FACS-sorted from unstimulated pre-transplant donor and recipient cells taken from spleen or lymph nodes. The receptor was isolated from a human donor who was the organ donor for an intestinal transplant. Specimen: unstimulated CD4+ T cells sorted from spleen or lymph node cells, collected before transplant.

The CDR3 loop reads CASSTGSGGAMDEQYF. The sequenced DNA is TGTGCCAGTAGTACGGGTAGCGGGGGGGCGATGGACGAGCAGTACTTC. The chain was built from TRBV19 and TRBJ2-7, and 11 junction bases match TRBD2. Via the germline V gene (reference sequence), CDR1 is LNHDA and CDR2 SQIVND. V is pruned by 4 bases and J by 5 bases, leaving 10 bases of the junction without a gene match. From the cysteine up to the phenylalanine, the CDR3 has a length of 16 residues. The entry retains the CDR3 DNA only, 48 bases that are in frame from base 1.